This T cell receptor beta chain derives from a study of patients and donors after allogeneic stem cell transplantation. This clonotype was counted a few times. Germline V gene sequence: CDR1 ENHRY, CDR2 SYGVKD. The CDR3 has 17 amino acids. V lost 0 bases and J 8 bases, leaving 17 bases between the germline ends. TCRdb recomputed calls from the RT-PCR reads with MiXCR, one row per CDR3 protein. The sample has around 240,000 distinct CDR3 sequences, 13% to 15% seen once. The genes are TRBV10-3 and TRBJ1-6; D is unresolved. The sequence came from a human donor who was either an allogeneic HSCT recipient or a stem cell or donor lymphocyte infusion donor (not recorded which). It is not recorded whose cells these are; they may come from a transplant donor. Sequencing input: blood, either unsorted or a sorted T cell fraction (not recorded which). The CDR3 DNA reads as TGTGCCATCAGTGAGTCCCGGGCTGCCGTCGGATATTCACCCCTCCACTTT. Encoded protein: CAISESRAAVGYSPLHF.